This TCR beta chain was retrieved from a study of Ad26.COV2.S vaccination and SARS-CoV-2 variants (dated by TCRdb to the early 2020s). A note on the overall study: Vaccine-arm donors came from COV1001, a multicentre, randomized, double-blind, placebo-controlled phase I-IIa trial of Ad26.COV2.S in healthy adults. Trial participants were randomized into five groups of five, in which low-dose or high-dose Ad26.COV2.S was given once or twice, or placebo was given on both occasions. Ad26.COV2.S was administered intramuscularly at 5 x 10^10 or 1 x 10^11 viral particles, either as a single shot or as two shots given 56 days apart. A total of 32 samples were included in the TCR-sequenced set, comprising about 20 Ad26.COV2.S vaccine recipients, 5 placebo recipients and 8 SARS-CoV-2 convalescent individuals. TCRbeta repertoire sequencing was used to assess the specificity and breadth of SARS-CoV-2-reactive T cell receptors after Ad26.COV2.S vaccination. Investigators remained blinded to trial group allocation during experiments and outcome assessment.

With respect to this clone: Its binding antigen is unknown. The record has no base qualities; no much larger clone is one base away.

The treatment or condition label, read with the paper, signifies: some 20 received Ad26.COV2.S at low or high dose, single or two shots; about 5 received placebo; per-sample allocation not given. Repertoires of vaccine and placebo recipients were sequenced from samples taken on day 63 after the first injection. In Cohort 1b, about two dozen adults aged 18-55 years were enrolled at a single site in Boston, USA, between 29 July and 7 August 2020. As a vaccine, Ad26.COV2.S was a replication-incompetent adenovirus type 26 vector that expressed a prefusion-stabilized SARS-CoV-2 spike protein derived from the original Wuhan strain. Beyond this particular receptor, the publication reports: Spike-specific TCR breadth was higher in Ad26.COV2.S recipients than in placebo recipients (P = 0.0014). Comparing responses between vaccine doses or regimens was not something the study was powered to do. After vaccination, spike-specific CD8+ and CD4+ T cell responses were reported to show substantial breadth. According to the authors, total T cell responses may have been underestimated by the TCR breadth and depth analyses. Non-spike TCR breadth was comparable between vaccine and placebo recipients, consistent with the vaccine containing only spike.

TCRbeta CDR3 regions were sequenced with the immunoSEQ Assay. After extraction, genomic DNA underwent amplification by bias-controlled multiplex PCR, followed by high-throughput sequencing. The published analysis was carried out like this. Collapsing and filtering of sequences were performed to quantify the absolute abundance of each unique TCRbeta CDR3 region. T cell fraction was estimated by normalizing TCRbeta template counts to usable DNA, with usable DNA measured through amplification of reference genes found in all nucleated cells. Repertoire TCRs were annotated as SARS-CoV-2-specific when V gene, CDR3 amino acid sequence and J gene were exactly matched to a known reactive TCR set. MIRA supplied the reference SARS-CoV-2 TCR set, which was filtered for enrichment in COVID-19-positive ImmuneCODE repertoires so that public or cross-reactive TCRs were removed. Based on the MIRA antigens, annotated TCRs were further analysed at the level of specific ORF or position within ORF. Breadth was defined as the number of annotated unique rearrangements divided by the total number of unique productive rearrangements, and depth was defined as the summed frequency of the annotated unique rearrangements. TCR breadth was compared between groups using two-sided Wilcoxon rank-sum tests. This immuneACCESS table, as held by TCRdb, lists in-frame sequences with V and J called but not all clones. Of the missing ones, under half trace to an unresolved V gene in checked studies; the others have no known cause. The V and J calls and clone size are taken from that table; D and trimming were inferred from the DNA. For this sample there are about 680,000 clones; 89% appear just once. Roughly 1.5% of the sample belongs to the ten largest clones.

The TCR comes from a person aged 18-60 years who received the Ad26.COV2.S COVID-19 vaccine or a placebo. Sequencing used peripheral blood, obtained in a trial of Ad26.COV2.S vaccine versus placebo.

The DNA sequence is TGTGCCACCAGTGATTTAATGAACACTGAAGCTTTCTTT. The encoded protein is CATSDLMNTEAFF. This chain is built from TRBV24-1 and TRBJ1-1; no D gene can be assigned with confidence. V drops 1 base and J drops 0 bases, leaving 2 bases in between. From the germline V gene, CDR1 is KGHDR and CDR2 is SFDVKD. The CDR3 measures 13 amino acids from cysteine to phenylalanine. Only the CDR3 region is kept as DNA, spanning 39 bases read in frame from base 1.